The rows below give T cell receptor beta chains drawn from one sample of a study of cytomegalovirus exposure and HLA in healthy donors. Only in-frame clones appear in the TCRdb table, and some are missing; sequencing was by immunoSEQ multiplex PCR. This sample carries about 140,000 clones, 60% to 85% of them seen once, and the ten largest clones take under 7.5%. Sequencing was done on a sample of PBMCs. These receptors were taken from a man aged 35 to 55 in good health and CMV-seropositive. CDR3s include the opening cysteine and the closing phenylalanine or tryptophan. The D gene is left open where the match is weak. Part of the rows lack a size; the others show once, few, many or a class for expanded clones.

J: TRBJ2-5
D: -
size: -
V: TRBV7-9
CDR3: CASSLGGSQETQYF
DNA: TGTGCCAGCAGCTTAGGAGGGTCCCAAGAGACCCAGTACTTC

J: TRBJ2-2
D: -
size: -
V: TRBV4-2
CDR3: CASSQPTGVNTGELFF
DNA: TGTGCCAGCAGCCAACCGACAGGAGTTAACACCGGGGAGCTGTTTTTT

J: TRBJ1-2
D: -
size: -
V: TRBV9
CDR3: CASSPYTSSYGYTF
DNA: TGTGCCAGCAGCCCATACACATCTAGCTATGGCTACACCTTC

J: TRBJ1-2
D: TRBD1
size: -
V: TRBV28
CDR3: CASSSPVDRGLNYGYTF
DNA: TGTGCCAGCAGTTCGCCGGTGGACAGGGGGCTAAACTATGGCTACACCTTC

J: TRBJ2-7
D: TRBD1
size: once
V: TRBV6-5
CDR3: CASSYSRDRGLEEQYF
DNA: TGTGCCAGCAGTTACTCGCGAGACAGGGGGCTGGAAGAGCAGTACTTC

J: TRBJ2-5
D: -
size: -
V: TRBV4-2
CDR3: CASSQGGTGWSTETQYF
DNA: TGTGCCAGCAGCCAAGGGGGTACAGGGTGGTCGACAGAGACCCAGTACTTC

J: TRBJ2-7
D: -
size: once
V: TRBV4-3
CDR3: CASSHSAYGTSYEQYF
DNA: TGCGCCAGCAGCCATTCGGCTTACGGGACAAGCTACGAGCAGTACTTC

J: TRBJ2-2
D: TRBD2
size: -
V: TRBV7-9
CDR3: CASSGRVAGEAEAGELFF
DNA: TGTGCCAGCAGCGGACGGGTCGCGGGGGAGGCCGAGGCCGGGGAGCTGTTTTTT

J: TRBJ2-1
D: -
size: few
V: TRBV6-1
CDR3: CASSEETGFSYNEQFF
DNA: TGTGCCAGCAGTGAAGAAACAGGGTTTTCCTACAATGAGCAGTTCTTC

J: TRBJ2-2
D: -
size: -
V: TRBV5-6
CDR3: CASSLGRGGTGELFF
DNA: TGTGCCAGCAGCCTGGGAAGGGGTGGCACCGGGGAGCTGTTTTTT